This T cell receptor (beta chain) was retrieved from a study of T cell clonality in common variable immunodeficiency. V lost 4 bases to trimming and J lost 3 bases, with 7 bases between them. The CDR3 extends over 12 amino acids. Germline values: CDR1 SQVTM, CDR2 ANQGSEA. Study-wide findings and caveats: Reportedly, TCR beta sequences from common variable immunodeficiency showed fewer deletions and N-nucleotide insertions. Compared with controls, CVID subjects had fewer shared TCRbeta clones.

As concerns this clone: What it recognizes is unknown. From the germline J gene comes the end of the CDR3, since the read stops 3 residues before it.

The assay was immunoSEQ multiplex PCR, and TCRdb's table has in-frame clones only and misses some. The sample lists roughly 34,000 clones, none appearing once, the ten largest making up roughly 6.7%. The chain is built from TRBV29-1 and TRBJ1-5, with D possibly TRBD1 on 5 matching bases. This sequence originates from a human donor with common variable immunodeficiency. Sample: peripheral blood mononuclear cells. CDR3 DNA (partial): TGCAGCGTTGGACAGCTCAATCAGCCC. The encoded protein is CSVGQLNQP. The complete CDR3 reads CSVGQLNQPQHF.